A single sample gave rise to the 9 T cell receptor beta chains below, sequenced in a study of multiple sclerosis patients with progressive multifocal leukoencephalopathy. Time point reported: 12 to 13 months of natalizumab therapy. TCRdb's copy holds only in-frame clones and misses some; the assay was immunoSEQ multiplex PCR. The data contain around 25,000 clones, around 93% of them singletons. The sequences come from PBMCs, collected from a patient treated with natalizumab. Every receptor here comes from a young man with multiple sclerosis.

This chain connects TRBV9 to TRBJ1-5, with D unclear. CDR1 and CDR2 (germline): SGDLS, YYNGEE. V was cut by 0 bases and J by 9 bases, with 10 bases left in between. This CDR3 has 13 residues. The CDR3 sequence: CASSVAGSGPQHF. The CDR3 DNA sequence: TGTGCCAGCAGCGTAGCTGGTTCCGGGCCCCAGCATTTT.

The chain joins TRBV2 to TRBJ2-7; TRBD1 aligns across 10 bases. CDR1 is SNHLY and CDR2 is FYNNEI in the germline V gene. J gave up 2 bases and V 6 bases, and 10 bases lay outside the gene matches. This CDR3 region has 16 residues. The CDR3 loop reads CASSPLGQGRPYEQYF. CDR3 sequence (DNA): TGTGCCAGCAGCCCCCTGGGACAGGGGCGTCCCTACGAGCAGTACTTC.

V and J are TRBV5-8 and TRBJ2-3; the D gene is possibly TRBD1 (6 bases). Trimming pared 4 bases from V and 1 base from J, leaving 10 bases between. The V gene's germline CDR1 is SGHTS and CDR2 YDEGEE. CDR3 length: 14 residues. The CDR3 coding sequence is TGTGCCAGCAGCAAACAGGGTGGCACAGATACGCAGTATTTT. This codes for CASSKQGGTDTQYF.

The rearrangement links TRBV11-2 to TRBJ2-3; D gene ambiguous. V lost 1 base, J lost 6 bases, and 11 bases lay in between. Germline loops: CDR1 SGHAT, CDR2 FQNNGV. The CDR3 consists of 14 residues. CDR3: CASSLGSWLDTQYF. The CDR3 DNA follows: TGTGCCAGCAGCTTAGGAAGTTGGCTGGATACGCAGTATTTT.

The CDR3 region has the DNA TGTGCCAGCAGCAGACAGGGGGACACCCAGTACTTC. Protein product: CASSRQGDTQYF. The chain recombines TRBV5-6 with TRBJ2-5, with 9 positions matching TRBD1. J gave up 8 bases and V 4 bases, and 3 bases lay outside the gene matches. The CDR3 is 12 amino acids. The germline gives CDR1 SGHDT, CDR2 YYEEEE.

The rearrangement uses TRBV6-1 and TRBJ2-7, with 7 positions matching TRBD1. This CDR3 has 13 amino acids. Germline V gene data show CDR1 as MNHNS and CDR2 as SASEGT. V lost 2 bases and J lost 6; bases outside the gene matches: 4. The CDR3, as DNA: TGTGCCAGCAGTGAAATAACAGGGGTCGAGCAGTACTTC. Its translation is CASSEITGVEQYF.

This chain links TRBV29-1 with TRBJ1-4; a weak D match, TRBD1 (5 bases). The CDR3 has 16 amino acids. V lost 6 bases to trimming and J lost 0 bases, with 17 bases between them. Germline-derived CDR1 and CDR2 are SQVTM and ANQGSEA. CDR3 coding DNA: TGCAGCGTGGGGGACGTATTAGGGACAACTAATGAAAAACTGTTTTTT. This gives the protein CSVGDVLGTTNEKLFF.

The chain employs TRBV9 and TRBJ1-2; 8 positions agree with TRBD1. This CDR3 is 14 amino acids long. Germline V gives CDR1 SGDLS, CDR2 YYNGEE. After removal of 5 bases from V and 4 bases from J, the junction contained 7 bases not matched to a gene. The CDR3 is CASRPTGTGYGYTF. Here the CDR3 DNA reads TGTGCCAGCAGACCTACCGGGACAGGCTATGGCTACACCTTC. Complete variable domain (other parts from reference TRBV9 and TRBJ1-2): DSGVTQTPKHLITATGQRVTLRCSPRSGDLSVYWYQQSLDQGLQFLIQYYNGEERAKGNILERFSAQQFPDLHSELNLSSLELGDSALYFCASRPTGTGYGYTFGSGTRLTVV.

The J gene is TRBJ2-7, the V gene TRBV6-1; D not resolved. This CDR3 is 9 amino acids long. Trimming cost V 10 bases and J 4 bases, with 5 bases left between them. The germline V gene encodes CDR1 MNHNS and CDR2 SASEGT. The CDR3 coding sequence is TGTGCCACACATTACGAGCAGTACGTC. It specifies CATHYEQYV.